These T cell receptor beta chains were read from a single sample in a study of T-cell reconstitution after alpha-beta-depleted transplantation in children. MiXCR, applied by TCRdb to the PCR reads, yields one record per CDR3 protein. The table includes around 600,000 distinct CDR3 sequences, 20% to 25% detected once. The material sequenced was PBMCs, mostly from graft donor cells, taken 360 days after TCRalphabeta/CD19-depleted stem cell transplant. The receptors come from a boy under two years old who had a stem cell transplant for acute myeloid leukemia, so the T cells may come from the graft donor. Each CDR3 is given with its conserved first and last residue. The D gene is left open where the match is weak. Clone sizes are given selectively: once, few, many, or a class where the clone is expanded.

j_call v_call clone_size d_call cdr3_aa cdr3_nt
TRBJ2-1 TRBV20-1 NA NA CSAIGFLAGYDNEQFF TGCAGTGCTATTGGGTTTTTGGCGGGGTACGACAATGAGCAGTTCTTC
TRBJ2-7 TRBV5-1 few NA CASRLEGGEQYF TGCGCCAGCAGACTAGAAGGGGGCGAGCAGTACTTC
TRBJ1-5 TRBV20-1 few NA CSARVGRQSNQPQHF TGCAGTGCTAGAGTCGGCAGGCAGAGCAATCAGCCCCAGCATTTT
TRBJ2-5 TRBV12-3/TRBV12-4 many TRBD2 CASSVPGLAGGRAETQYF TGTGCCAGCAGTGTTCCGGGACTAGCGGGGGGGCGGGCGGAGACCCAGTACTTC
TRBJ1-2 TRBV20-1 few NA CSARDEGTQNGYTF TGCAGTGCTAGAGATGAAGGGACACAGAATGGCTACACCTTC
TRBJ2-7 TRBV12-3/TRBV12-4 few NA CASKGPSYEQYF TGTGCCAGCAAAGGGCCTTCCTACGAGCAGTACTTC
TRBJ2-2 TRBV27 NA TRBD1 CASSLAGGLNTGELFF TGTGCCAGCAGTTTAGCAGGGGGTTTAAACACCGGGGAGCTGTTTTTT
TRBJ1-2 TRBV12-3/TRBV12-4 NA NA CASSLQCCGGYGYTF TGTGCCAGCAGTCTACAGTGTTGTGGGGGCTATGGCTACACCTTC
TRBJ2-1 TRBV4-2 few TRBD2 CASSQAGAGGTNEQFF TGTGCCAGCAGCCAAGCAGGAGCGGGGGGCACCAATGAGCAGTTCTTC
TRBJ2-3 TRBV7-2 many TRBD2 CASSLWTSGADTQYF TGTGCCAGCAGCTTATGGACTAGCGGCGCAGATACGCAGTATTTT
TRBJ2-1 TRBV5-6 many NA CASSLDPAANEQFF TGTGCCAGCAGCTTGGACCCGGCGGCCAATGAGCAGTTCTTC
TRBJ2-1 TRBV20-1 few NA CSARADTYNRVPYNEQFF TGCAGTGCTAGAGCCGATACCTATAACAGGGTCCCCTACAATGAGCAGTTCTTC
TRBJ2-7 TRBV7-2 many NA CASSPTGLSIFPYEQYF TGTGCCAGCAGCCCTACTGGACTGTCCATTTTTCCCTACGAGCAGTACTTC
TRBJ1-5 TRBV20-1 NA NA CSARTNSRAFFSNQPQHF TGCAGTGCTAGAACGAATAGCAGGGCGTTCTTTAGCAATCAGCCCCAGCATTTT
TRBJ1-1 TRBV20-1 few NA CSASASTGGTFF TGCAGTGCTAGCGCGAGTACGGGCGGGACTTTCTTT
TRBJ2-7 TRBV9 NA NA CASSVVQDSYEQYF TGTGCCAGCAGCGTTGTACAGGACTCGTACGAGCAGTACTTC
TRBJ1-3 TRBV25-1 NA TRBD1 CASSVGGGNTIYF TGTGCCAGCAGTGTAGGGGGCGGAAACACCATATATTTT
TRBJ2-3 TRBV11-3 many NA CASSANELVTDTQYF TGTGCCAGCAGCGCCAACGAGCTAGTCACAGATACGCAGTATTTT
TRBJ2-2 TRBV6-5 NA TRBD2 CASSWRGGLNTGELFF TGTGCCAGCAGTTGGCGGGGGGGCCTGAACACCGGGGAGCTGTTTTTT
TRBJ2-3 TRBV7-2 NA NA CASSARRDTQYF TGTGCCAGCAGCGCCCGAAGAGATACGCAGTATTTT
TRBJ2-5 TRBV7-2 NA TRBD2 CASSLGLAGLQETQYF TGTGCCAGCAGCCTGGGACTAGCGGGGCTTCAAGAGACCCAGTACTTC
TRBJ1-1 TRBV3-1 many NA CASSQAGVIEAFF TGTGCCAGCAGCCAAGCTGGGGTGATAGAAGCTTTCTTT
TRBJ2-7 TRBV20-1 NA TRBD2 CSARVPAGGLYEQYF TGCAGTGCTAGGGTCCCAGCGGGGGGGCTTTACGAGCAGTACTTC
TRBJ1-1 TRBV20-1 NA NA CSARRRETDYTEAFF TGCAGTGCTAGGCGTCGAGAGACGGACTACACTGAAGCTTTCTTT
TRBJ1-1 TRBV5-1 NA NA CASSPGGGTEAFF TGCGCCAGCAGCCCCGGGGGGGGAACTGAAGCTTTCTTT
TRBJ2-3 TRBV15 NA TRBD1 CATSSDPGQGYTQYF TGTGCCACCAGCAGTGATCCGGGACAGGGATATACGCAGTATTTT
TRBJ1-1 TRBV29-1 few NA CSVEEGYALTEAFF TGCAGCGTTGAAGAAGGCTATGCCCTCACTGAAGCTTTCTTT
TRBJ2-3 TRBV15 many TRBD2 CATSRVGLAGGKTDTQYF TGTGCCACCAGCAGAGTCGGGCTAGCGGGGGGGAAGACAGATACGCAGTATTTT
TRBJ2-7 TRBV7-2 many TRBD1 CASSPWTGILTYEQYF TGTGCCAGCAGCCCGTGGACAGGGATACTTACCTACGAGCAGTACTTC
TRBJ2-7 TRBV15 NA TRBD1 CATSRGGTGLREQYF TGTGCCACCAGCAGAGGGGGGACAGGGTTGAGGGAGCAGTACTTC
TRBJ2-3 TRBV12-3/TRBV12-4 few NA CASTHPGHNTDTQYF TGTGCCAGCACCCACCCCGGACACAACACAGATACGCAGTATTTT
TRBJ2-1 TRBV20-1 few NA CSANPRAGYNEQFF TGCAGTGCTAATCCTCGGGCAGGGTACAATGAGCAGTTCTTC
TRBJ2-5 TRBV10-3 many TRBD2 CAIRSGRGGRGETQYF TGTGCCATCCGGTCCGGACGGGGGGGAAGGGGAGAGACCCAGTACTTC
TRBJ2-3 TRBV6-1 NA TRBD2 CASSLTSGGADTQYF TGTGCCAGCAGCCTGACTAGCGGGGGGGCGGATACGCAGTATTTT
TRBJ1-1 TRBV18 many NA CASSPDSPTNTEAFF TGTGCCAGCTCACCAGATAGTCCGACCAACACTGAAGCTTTCTTT
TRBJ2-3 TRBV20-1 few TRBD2 CSARGGGGVTDTQYF TGCAGTGCTAGAGGGGGCGGGGGGGTCACAGATACGCAGTATTTT
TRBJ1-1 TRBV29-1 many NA CSAMPLDTEAFF TGCAGCGCCATGCCCCTTGACACTGAAGCTTTCTTT
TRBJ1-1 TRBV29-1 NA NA CSVPREHMNTEAFF TGCAGCGTCCCTCGGGAGCACATGAACACTGAAGCTTTCTTT
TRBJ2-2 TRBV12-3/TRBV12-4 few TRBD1 CASSQGRGQARNTGELFF TGTGCCAGCAGCCAGGGCCGGGGACAGGCGAGGAACACCGGGGAGCTGTTTTTT
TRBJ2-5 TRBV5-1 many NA CASSPYSADQETQYF TGCGCCAGCAGCCCGTACTCAGCGGACCAAGAGACCCAGTACTTC
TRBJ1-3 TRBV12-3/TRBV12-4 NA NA CASTSQGRGNTIYF TGTGCCAGCACCTCCCAGGGGAGGGGAAACACCATATATTTT
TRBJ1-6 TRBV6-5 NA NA CASSYSEGNSPLHF TGTGCCAGCAGTTACTCGGAAGGAAATTCACCCCTCCACTTT
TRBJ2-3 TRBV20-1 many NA CSALDRWGTVHTDTQYF TGCAGTGCTTTGGACAGGTGGGGGACTGTACACACAGATACGCAGTATTTT
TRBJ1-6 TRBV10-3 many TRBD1 CAISEGTGAYNSPLHF TGTGCCATCAGTGAGGGGACAGGGGCCTATAATTCACCCCTCCACTTT
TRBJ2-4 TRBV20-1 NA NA CSARDLPSREAKNIQYF TGCAGTGCTAGAGATCTCCCGAGTAGGGAGGCCAAAAACATTCAGTACTTC
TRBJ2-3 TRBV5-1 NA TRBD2 CASSLSTLLAGATDTQYF TGCGCCAGCAGCTTGTCAACCTTACTAGCGGGGGCAACAGATACGCAGTATTTT
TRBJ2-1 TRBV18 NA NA CASSPRGPTSYNEQFF TGTGCCAGCTCACCGCGGGGACCCACATCCTACAATGAGCAGTTCTTC
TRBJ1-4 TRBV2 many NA CASMVGGDEKLFF TGTGCCAGCATGGTTGGAGGGGATGAAAAACTGTTTTTT
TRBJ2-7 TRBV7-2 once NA CASSQRVEQYF TGTGCCAGCAGCCAGAGGGTCGAGCAGTACTTC
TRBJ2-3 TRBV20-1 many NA CSAIQTSDTDTQYF TGCAGTGCTATACAGACATCGGACACAGATACGCAGTATTTT
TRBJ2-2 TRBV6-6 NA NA CASSYSIAGELFF TGTGCCAGCAGTTACTCGATCGCCGGGGAGCTGTTTTTT
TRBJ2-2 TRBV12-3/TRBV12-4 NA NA CASQGLAGDTGELFF TGTGCCAGTCAGGGGTTGGCGGGGGACACCGGGGAGCTGTTTTTT
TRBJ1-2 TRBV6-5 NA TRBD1 CASSYLTGAYGYTF TGTGCCAGCAGTTACCTTACAGGGGCCTATGGCTACACCTTC